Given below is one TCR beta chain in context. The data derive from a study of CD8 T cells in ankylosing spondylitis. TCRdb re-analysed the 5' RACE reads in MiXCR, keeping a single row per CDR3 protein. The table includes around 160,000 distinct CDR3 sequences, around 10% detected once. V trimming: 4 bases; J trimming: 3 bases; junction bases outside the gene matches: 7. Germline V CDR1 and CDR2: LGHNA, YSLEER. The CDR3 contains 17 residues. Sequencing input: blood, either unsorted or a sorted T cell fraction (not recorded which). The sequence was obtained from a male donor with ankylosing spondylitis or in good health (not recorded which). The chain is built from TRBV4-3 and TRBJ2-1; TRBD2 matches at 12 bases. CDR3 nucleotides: TGCGCCAGCAGCCGATCATGGACTAGCGGGGACTACAATGAGCAGTTCTTC. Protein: CASSRSWTSGDYNEQFF.